This T cell receptor (beta chain) was sequenced in a study of blood T cell repertoires in COVID-19. The trim removed 4 bases at V and 2 bases at J, leaving 3 bases unmatched. The germline V gene has CDR1 MDHEN and CDR2 SYDVKM. This CDR3 is built from 15 residues. TCRdb's copy holds only in-frame clones and misses some; the assay was immunoSEQ multiplex PCR. The table shows more than 150,000 clones, with 65% to 85% occurring only once. The receptor was derived from a woman aged 60-75 years who had recovered from COVID-19. The sequenced sample was PBMCs or T cells enriched from blood (not recorded which). V usage is TRBV28 and J usage is TRBJ2-1; TRBD2 agrees at 9 bases. CDR3 nucleotide sequence: TGTGCCAGCAGTTCAAGACTAGCGGCCTACAATGAGCAGTTCTTC. Translated: CASSSRLAAYNEQFF.